The next 29 T cell receptor beta chains were all read from a single sample in a study of immune evolution from preneoplasia to lung adenocarcinoma. TCRdb's table, derived via immunoSEQ multiplex PCR, lists solely in-frame clones and lacks some. The data hold 35,000 to 40,000 clones, with 74% observed a single time. What was sequenced was FFPE invasive lung adenocarcinoma tissue. These receptors came from a person aged 55-75 years with lung adenocarcinoma.

The chain has TRBV6-5 and TRBJ1-3, with D hard to call. The germline V gene has CDR1 MNHEY and CDR2 SVGAGI. V lost 3 bases and J lost 2, with 5 bases in between. The CDR3 sequence is 13 residues long. In nucleotides, the CDR3 is TGTGCCAGCAGTTATGAGGCTGGAAACACCATATATTTT. Translation gives CASSYEAGNTIYF.

The chain uses TRBV4-3 and TRBJ2-5; D unresolved. Looked up from germline, CDR1 is LGHNA and CDR2 is YSLEER. V lost 3 bases, J lost 5 bases, and 19 bases lay in between. The CDR3 has 16 amino acids. CDR3 loop: CASSHPRRVYKETQYF. The CDR3 DNA reads TGCGCCAGCAGCCACCCTAGGAGAGTGTACAAGGAGACCCAGTACTTC.

With respect to this clone: The junction shows a germline mismatch at one end, possibly a read error. This chain joins TRBV6-5 and TRBJ2-7, with unresolved D. This CDR3 comprises 13 residues. The germline CDR1 and CDR2 sequences are MNHEY and SVGAGI. CDR3: CASKKGFSYKQYF. The CDR3 nucleotides read TGTGCCAGCAAAAAGGGATTTTCCTACAAGCAGTACTTC.

The rearrangement links TRBV16 to TRBJ2-1; possible D gene TRBD1, 7 bases. CDR3 length equals 14 residues. V gave up 2 bases and J gave up 6 bases, with 11 bases separating them. Germline CDR1 KGHSY, CDR2 FQNENV. The CDR3, as DNA: TGTGCCAGCAGCCAAAACAGGGGAGGCAATGAGCAGTTCTTC. This encodes CASSQNRGGNEQFF.

This clone has only a few counts. The gene calls are TRBV7-2 and TRBJ2-5; 12 nucleotides agree with TRBD2. The CDR3 spans 17 residues. Trimming took 2 bases from V and 5 from J; bases not matched to a gene: 9. The V gene's germline CDR1 is SGHTA and CDR2 FQGNSA. CDR3 loop: CASSLKLAGGRGETQYF. For the CDR3, the DNA is TGTGCCAGCAGCTTAAAACTAGCGGGAGGTCGGGGGGAGACCCAGTACTTC.

Here the CDR3 DNA reads TGTGCCAGCAGTCCAACGGGGAACTATGGCTACACCTTC. It yields the protein CASSPTGNYGYTF. The chain joins TRBV27 to TRBJ1-2; no firm D call. From germline, CDR1 is MNHEY and CDR2 SMNVEV (reference sequence). Trimming shortened V by 5 bases and J by 2 bases, and 9 bases separated the two germline ends. The CDR3 covers 13 residues.

Only a few counts were recorded for this clone. Germline is not matched at one junction end, which may reflect a read error. Within the sample, other DNA sequences also encode this same CDR3. V is TRBV28 and J is TRBJ2-7; D is ambiguous. CDR3 length equals 11 residues. From germline, CDR1 is MDHEN and CDR2 SYDVKM. The CDR3 coding sequence is TGTGCCAGCAGTAGTCACTACGAACAGTACTTC. Encoded protein: CASSSHYEQYF.

J is TRBJ1-3 and V is TRBV12-5, with 7 bases aligning to TRBD1. V trimming: 4 bases; J trimming: 6 bases; junction bases outside the gene matches: 6. Germline CDR1 LGHNT, CDR2 FRNRAP. The CDR3 loop spans 14 amino acids. CDR3 nucleotides: TGTGCTAGTGGTTCTACAGGGGCAGCAAACACCATATATTTT. Amino acid sequence: CASGSTGAANTIYF.

The chain couples TRBV18 to TRBJ2-7; 11 bases map to TRBD2. This CDR3 has 15 residues. Germline lookup yields CDR1 KGHSH and CDR2 LQKENI. Losses at the gene ends were 2 bases for V and 6 bases for J; bases not matched to a gene: 6. The CDR3 loop reads CASSPNSSGRSEQYF. CDR3 bases: TGTGCCAGCTCACCAAACTCTAGCGGGAGGAGCGAGCAGTACTTC.

This sequence joins TRBV14 and TRBJ2-7; 7 bases align to TRBD2. With V trimmed by 0 bases and J by 4 bases, 6 bases remained unmatched. There are 15 residues in the CDR3. In germline, CDR1 is SGHDN, CDR2 FVKESK. The CDR3 region is CASSQDYGRTYEQYF. Written as DNA, the CDR3 is TGTGCCAGCAGCCAAGATTACGGGAGGACTTACGAGCAGTACTTC. Filled out from reference TRBV14 and TRBJ2-7, the complete variable domain reads EAGVTQFPSHSVIEKGQTVTLRCDPISGHDNLYWYRRVMGKEIKFLLHFVKESKQDESGMPNNRFLAERTGGTYSTLKVQPAELEDSGVYFCASSQDYGRTYEQYFGPGTRLTVT.

This clone is medium-sized in the sample. The J gene is TRBJ2-2, the V gene TRBV5-5, with D unresolved. The CDR3 has 14 residues. Per the germline V gene, CDR1 is SGHKS and CDR2 is YYEKEE (reference sequence). Trimming took off 0 bases at V and 9 bases at J, with 12 bases between the two ends. CDR3 loop: CASSLDLFPRELFF. CDR3 in DNA: TGTGCCAGCAGCTTGGATCTGTTTCCGAGGGAGCTGTTTTTT.

This chain uses TRBV15 with TRBJ1-4; D might be TRBD1 (5 bases). Germline-derived CDR1 and CDR2 are LNHNV and YYDKDF (reference sequence). CDR3 length equals 15 residues. The V gene lost 0 bases and the J gene lost 8 bases, with 13 bases spanning the gap. The CDR3 nucleotides read TGTGCCACCAGCAGAGACAGGGATGGAATAGAAAAACTGTTTTTT. It translates to CATSRDRDGIEKLFF.

V gene TRBV11-2 combines with J gene TRBJ2-1, with 11 bases matching TRBD1. The CDR3 sequence is 16 residues long. Trimming cost V 5 bases and J 3 bases; bases outside gene matches: 6. CDR1 is SGHAT and CDR2 is FQNNGV in the germline V gene. CDR3 DNA sequence: TGTGCCAGCAGCCCCAGGACAGGGGGCTTCTACAATGAGCAGTTCTTC. Translated: CASSPRTGGFYNEQFF.

The chain couples TRBV7-9 to TRBJ1-3; perhaps TRBD1 as D (5 bases). The germline V and J ends were trimmed by 3 bases and 4 bases, with 10 bases remaining between them. This CDR3 comprises 14 residues. CDR1 SEHNR and CDR2 FQNEAQ come from the germline V gene (reference sequence). The CDR3 DNA follows: TGTGCCAGCAGCTTCACGGACAAGGGAAACACCATATATTTT. Encoded protein: CASSFTDKGNTIYF.

In its sample, this clone was seen a few times. This CDR3 is also generated by other DNA sequences in the sample. The chain links TRBV29-1 to TRBJ2-1, with D maybe TRBD2 (6 bases). In germline, CDR1 is SQVTM, CDR2 ANQGSEA. This CDR3 comprises 16 residues. Trimming took off 3 bases at V and 1 base at J, with 16 bases between the two ends. The CDR3, as DNA: TGCAGCGTTGATGGGAGAACCGGGAGTTCCTACAATGAGCAGTTCTTC. Residues: CSVDGRTGSSYNEQFF.

The genes are TRBV7-9 and TRBJ2-3, with unresolved D. Trimming cost V 0 bases and J 5 bases, with 0 bases left between them. CDR1 and CDR2 (germline): SEHNR, FQNEAQ (reference sequence). CDR3 length: 11 amino acids. The CDR3 DNA reads TGTGCCAGCAGCTTAGCAGATACGCAGTATTTT. It codes for CASSLADTQYF. Full variable domain (remainder filled in from reference TRBV7-9 and TRBJ2-3): DTGVSQNPRHKITKRGQNVTFRCDPISEHNRLYWYRQTLGQGPEFLTYFQNEAQLEKSRLLSDRFSAERPKGSFSTLEIQRTEQGDSAMYLCASSLADTQYFGPGTRLTVL.

The CDR3 sequence: CASSEGWGDSQETQYF. The CDR3 DNA follows: TGTGCCAGCAGTGAAGGATGGGGGGACAGTCAAGAGACCCAGTACTTC. This chain links TRBV6-1 with TRBJ2-5, with a tentative D call TRBD1 (7 bases). Trimming left V 1 base short and J 2 bases short, with 14 bases between. The CDR3 has 16 residues. The germline gives CDR1 MNHNS, CDR2 SASEGT.

Details on this clone: The junction departs from germline at one end; a sequencing error may be responsible. V is TRBV14 and J is TRBJ2-1, with unresolved D. Germline assignment: CDR1 SGHDN and CDR2 FVKESK. The CDR3 is 13 amino acids. CDR3 loop: CASSQEGYTEQFF. CDR3 DNA: TGTGCCAGCAGCCAAGAGGGTTACACTGAGCAGTTCTTC.

In nucleotides, the CDR3 is TGCGCCAGCAGCTTGGTGGCAGACACAGATACGCAGTATTTT. Translated: CASSLVADTDTQYF. The V call is TRBV5-1, the J call TRBJ2-3; D unresolved. The CDR3 is made up of 14 amino acids. V lost 0 bases to trimming and J lost 2 bases, with 7 bases between them. The germline gives CDR1 SGHRS, CDR2 YFSETQ.

This clone was counted a few times. The chain is built from TRBV28 and TRBJ1-1; 7 bases match TRBD1. The CDR3 length is 14 residues. Germline assignment: CDR1 MDHEN and CDR2 SYDVKM. V trimming: 0 bases; J trimming: 6 bases; junction bases outside the gene matches: 4. The chain's CDR3 is CASSLWQGGPEAFF. CDR3 nucleotide sequence: TGTGCCAGCAGTTTATGGCAGGGGGGGCCTGAAGCTTTCTTT.

CDR3 loop: CASSVDPGTVTGELFF. The CDR3 DNA follows: TGTGCCAGCAGCGTAGATCCAGGGACAGTCACCGGGGAGCTGTTTTTT. The genes are TRBV9 and TRBJ2-2; 7 bases match TRBD1. This CDR3 comprises 16 residues. V shed 0 bases and J 4 bases; nucleotides not matched to a gene: 6. Germline V lookup: CDR1 SGDLS, CDR2 YYNGEE.

The rearrangement joins TRBV6-1 to TRBJ1-1; 8 nucleotides align to TRBD1. The germline V gene encodes CDR1 MNHNS and CDR2 SASEGT. This CDR3 is 14 amino acids long. The V and J ends lost 1 base and 7 bases, in that order; junction bases with no gene match: 5. The CDR3 DNA sequence: TGTGCCAGCAGTGAAGGCAGGGGGCCGTATGAAGCTTTCTTT. This gives the protein CASSEGRGPYEAFF.

This clone was detected once. This chain connects TRBV7-9 to TRBJ2-7, with D tentatively TRBD2 (6 bases). Between the trimmed V and J ends, which lost 1 base and 0 bases, there was a span of 10 bases. The CDR3 runs 15 residues. Germline-derived CDR1 and CDR2 are SEHNR and FQNEAQ (reference sequence). The CDR3 spells CASSLGGISSYEQYF. The CDR3 nucleotides are TGTGCCAGCAGCTTAGGCGGGATCAGCTCCTACGAGCAGTACTTC.

The chain has TRBV18 and TRBJ2-1; 7 bases fit TRBD2. V was pared by 4 bases and J by 6 bases, with 9 bases of the junction left unmatched. This CDR3 is 15 amino acids long. Germline V gene data show CDR1 as KGHSH and CDR2 as LQKENI. CDR3 sequence (DNA): TGTGCCAGCTCACAGAGGAGGCGGGAGTCCAATGAGCAGTTCTTC. Amino acid sequence: CASSQRRRESNEQFF.

A note on this clone: One junction end disagrees with the germline gene, perhaps due to a read error. CDR3 bases: TGTGCCAGCAGCGCACAAGGGACAGCAGCAGATATGCAGTATTTT. This sequence encodes CASSAQGTAADMQYF. The chain has TRBV7-9 and TRBJ2-3; TRBD1 agrees at 7 bases. CDR3 size: 15 residues. In germline, CDR1 is SEHNR, CDR2 FQNEAQ (reference sequence).

This clone was picked up one time. The V call is TRBV28, the J call TRBJ2-1, with 8 bases fitting TRBD2. The CDR3 sequence is 16 residues long. Germline CDR1 and CDR2: MDHEN and SYDVKM. With 5 bases clipped from V and 9 bases from J, the junction kept 15 bases outside the gene matches. CDR3 in amino acids: CASSRVGSGSMPEQFF. The CDR3 region has the DNA TGTGCCAGCAGTCGGGTGGGAAGCGGGAGTATGCCTGAGCAGTTCTTC.

The chain uses TRBV9 and TRBJ2-7, with 12 bases that match TRBD2. CDR1 is SGDLS, CDR2 YYNGEE, per germline. The CDR3 spans 16 residues. The V and J ends lost 2 bases and 3 bases, in that order; junction bases with no gene match: 6. CDR3 loop: CASSVSGTSGFYEQYF. In DNA form, the CDR3 reads TGTGCCAGCAGCGTTTCAGGGACTAGCGGGTTCTACGAGCAGTACTTC.

This clone was counted a few times. The rearrangement links TRBV6-4 to TRBJ1-1; D not certain. The CDR3 contains 11 residues. With 10 bases removed from V and 1 base from J, the gap between germline ends came to 7 bases. CDR1 and CDR2 (germline): MRHNA, SNTAGT. The CDR3 DNA reads as TGTGCCACCCCCTCGAACACTGAAGCTTTCTTT. Its translation is CATPSNTEAFF.

The chain carries TRBV7-2 and TRBJ2-2; D remains ambiguous. The CDR3 runs 14 residues. Trimming shortened V by 9 bases and J by 1 base, and 12 bases separated the two germline ends. Per germline, CDR1 SGHTA and CDR2 FQGNSA. The CDR3 reads CASKGQVNTGELFF. CDR3 nucleotides: TGTGCCAGTAAGGGCCAGGTGAACACCGGGGAGCTGTTTTTT.